The 20 T cell receptor beta chains below all came from one sample that was sequenced in a study of T cell repertoires in cytomegalovirus infection. No antigens are known for them. MiXCR, applied by TCRdb to the reads, yields one record per CDR3 protein. Of a few hundred thousand distinct CDR3 sequences in the sample, about 39% were seen once. Sequencing was performed on cultured PBMCs, taken from culture after CMV antigen stimulation. These receptor sequences come from a human donor in good health (CMV status not recorded). Some clones in this sample may be carry-over from other donors' samples.

The count of this clonotype is one. V is TRBV4-1 and J is TRBJ1-2; no clear D. V shed 4 bases and J shed 0 bases, with 12 bases lying between them. Germline CDR1 reads MGHRA; CDR2 reads YSYEKL. The CDR3 loop spans 15 amino acids. Here the CDR3 DNA reads TGCGCCAGCAGCCTGTCAGAGCCGTCTAACTATGGCTACACCTTC. Its translation: CASSLSEPSNYGYTF.

The chain combines TRBV25-1 with TRBJ2-3; 7 bases match TRBD1. V was pared by 5 bases and J by 4 bases, with 12 bases of the junction left unmatched. The CDR3 is made up of 16 amino acids. Per the germline V gene, CDR1 is MGHDK and CDR2 is SYGVNS. DNA of the CDR3: TGTGCCAGCAGTTCCCCCGGGACAGCTAAAGCAGATACGCAGTATTTT. It yields the protein CASSSPGTAKADTQYF.

This chain joins TRBV20-1 and TRBJ2-5; D is undetermined. There are 13 residues in the CDR3. V shed 0 bases and J shed 5 bases, with 10 bases lying between them. Looked up from germline, CDR1 is DFQATT and CDR2 is SNEGSKA (reference sequence). DNA for the CDR3: TGCAGTGCTAGAGATATTAAAATTGAGACCCAGTACTTC. Its translation: CSARDIKIETQYF.

This chain joins TRBV29-1 and TRBJ2-5, with D possibly matching TRBD2 (5 bases). V was cut by 4 bases and J by 4 bases, with 13 bases left in between. This CDR3 spans 13 amino acids. Germline V gene lookup returns CDR1 SQVTM and CDR2 ANQGSEA. CDR3 nucleotide sequence: TGCAGCGTTGCGGGAAGGGTAGCAGAGACCCAGTACTTC. Protein sequence: CSVAGRVAETQYF.

The rearrangement links TRBV20-1 to TRBJ2-7, with TRBD2 matching over 13 bases. The germline CDR1 and CDR2 sequences are DFQATT and SNEGSKA (reference sequence). This CDR3 contains 13 residues. The V segment lost 4 bases and the J segment 6 bases; nucleotides outside the gene matches: 3. CDR3 sequence: CSATGLAGPEQYF. CDR3 nucleotides: TGCAGTGCTACGGGACTAGCGGGACCCGAGCAGTACTTC.

This chain joins TRBV11-2 and TRBJ2-5; D might be TRBD1 (7 bases). Germline V gene data show CDR1 as SGHAT and CDR2 as FQNNGV. The V end was cut by 5 bases, the J end by 4 bases, with 14 bases between. This CDR3 contains 14 residues. The CDR3 sequence is CASSGQGGRETQYF. In DNA form, the CDR3 reads TGTGCCAGCAGCGGCCAGGGGGGTCGAGAGACCCAGTACTTC.

The V and J genes are TRBV6-8 and TRBJ2-1; TRBD2 might be the D (5 bases). Trimming cost V 0 bases and J 12 bases, with 12 bases left between them. This CDR3 region has 13 residues. Per germline, CDR1 MNHGY and CDR2 SAAAGT. CDR3 protein: CASSYSAAGGQFF. Written as DNA, the CDR3 is TGTGCCAGCAGTTACTCAGCGGCCGGAGGGCAGTTCTTC.

V and J are TRBV12-3 or TRBV12-4 and TRBJ2-3; TRBD2 might be the D (5 bases). The germline V and J ends were trimmed by 6 bases and 14 bases, with 18 bases remaining between them. The CDR3 is made up of 12 amino acids. This CDR3 is CASREAPGVRYF. CDR3 sequence (DNA): TGTGCCAGCAGGGAGGCGCCCGGGGTGAGGTATTTT.

For this clonotype: The conserved phenylalanine or tryptophan normally closing the CDR3 is absent here, so this likely arose from a read error. The chain has TRBV20-1 and TRBJ2-7; TRBD1 matches at 7 bases. The CDR3 sequence is 15 residues long. Germline V lookup: CDR1 DFQATT, CDR2 SNEGSKA (reference sequence). The J segment lost 8 bases and the V segment lost 1 base, leaving 14 bases of the junction unmatched. The DNA of the CDR3 is TGCAGTGCTAGAGGACGTAGGGGGCCCAACTCCAAGCAGTACTAC. Encoded protein: CSARGRRGPNSKQYY.

The chain couples TRBV15 to TRBJ1-2; D gene ambiguous. In germline, CDR1 is LNHNV, CDR2 YYDKDF (reference sequence). The CDR3 is 14 amino acids. The V end was cut by 0 bases, the J end by 4 bases, with 9 bases between. CDR3 region: CATSRDRVGYGYTF. Here the CDR3 DNA reads TGTGCCACCAGCAGAGACCGGGTTGGCTATGGCTACACCTTC. The variable domain in full, with the rest retrieved from reference TRBV15 and TRBJ1-2, is DAMVIQNPRYQVTQFGKPVTLSCSQTLNHNVMYWYQQKSSQAPKLLFHYYDKDFNNEADTPDNFQSRRPNTSFCFLDIRSPGLGDTAMYLCATSRDRVGYGYTFGSGTRLTVV.

In DNA form, the CDR3 reads TGTGCCAGCAGTCGAAATGCTCAGGGATATAATTCACCCCTCCACTTT. Encoded protein: CASSRNAQGYNSPLHF. The chain uses TRBV27 and TRBJ1-6, with D possibly TRBD1 on 5 matching bases. The CDR3 length is 16 residues. V lost 5 bases and J lost 4, with 15 bases in between. Germline V gene data show CDR1 as MNHEY and CDR2 as SMNVEV (reference sequence).

Concerning this clonotype: The CDR3 end shows no conserved phenylalanine or tryptophan, and so a read error is likely. The CDR3 DNA reads TGTGCCAGCAGTTTATCAGGGGGCGCGTCCTACGAGCAGTACTAC. It specifies CASSLSGGASYEQYY. This rearrangement joins TRBV28 to TRBJ2-7, with 8 bases matching TRBD1. CDR3 length: 15 amino acids. The trim removed 1 base at V and 1 base at J, leaving 3 bases unmatched. Germline assignment: CDR1 MDHEN and CDR2 SYDVKM.

This chain joins TRBV10-3 and TRBJ2-7, with TRBD1 identical over 7 bases. The germline V gene encodes CDR1 ENHRY and CDR2 SYGVKD. Trimming took 6 bases from V and 3 from J; bases not matched to a gene: 5. The CDR3 is 13 residues long. CDR3 amino acids: CAIRPGQDYEQYF. The CDR3 DNA reads as TGTGCCATCAGACCCGGACAGGACTACGAGCAGTACTTC.

A note on this clonotype: Being one base from a much bigger clone, this may be a read error. The chain couples TRBV7-2 to TRBJ2-1; the D is unclear. The CDR3 is made up of 14 amino acids. Germline V gene sequence: CDR1 SGHTA, CDR2 FQGNSA. In DNA form, the CDR3 reads TGTGCCAGCAGCTTAGCGAACGGGTACAGTGAGCAGTTCTTC. Translated: CASSLANGYSEQFF.

The chain carries TRBV11-3 and TRBJ1-1; weak D call: TRBD1 (6 bases). V lost 5 bases and J 4 bases, leaving 14 bases between the germline ends. In germline, CDR1 is SGHNT, CDR2 YENEEA. The CDR3 runs 14 residues. The CDR3 region is CASSQSRGSTEAFF. In DNA form, the CDR3 reads TGTGCCAGCAGCCAATCCAGGGGATCCACTGAAGCTTTCTTT.

V and J are TRBV5-5 and TRBJ2-5, with 7 positions matching TRBD2. J was trimmed by 5 bases and V by 1 base; bases with no gene match: 5. Germline values: CDR1 SGHKS, CDR2 YYEKEE (reference sequence). There are 14 residues in the CDR3. CDR3 coding DNA: TGTGCCAGCAGCTTGAGGGCGGGAGTGGAGACCCAGTACTTC. This encodes CASSLRAGVETQYF.

The V and J genes are TRBV11-2 and TRBJ2-3; no clear D. This CDR3 spans 15 amino acids. Germline V gene data show CDR1 as SGHAT and CDR2 as FQNNGV. Trimming took off 2 bases at V and 2 bases at J, with 11 bases between the two ends. CDR3: CASSLTVSYTDTQYF. The CDR3 coding sequence is TGTGCCAGCAGCTTAACCGTGAGTTACACAGATACGCAGTATTTT.

The V call is TRBV7-6, the J call TRBJ2-1, with D perhaps matching TRBD2 (6 bases). Germline V CDR1 and CDR2: SGHVS, FNYEAQ. The V gene lost 5 bases and the J gene lost 7 bases, with 18 bases spanning the gap. The CDR3 has 15 residues. CDR3 in DNA: TGTGCCAGCAGCCCCTGGCGGGGTAGTGTGAATGAGCAGTTCTTC. As protein: CASSPWRGSVNEQFF.

The rearrangement uses TRBV2 and TRBJ2-3; 10 bases map to TRBD2. Germline CDR1 reads SNHLY; CDR2 reads FYNNEI. This CDR3 has 15 amino acids. V was pared by 5 bases and J by 2 bases, with 4 bases of the junction left unmatched. The CDR3 nucleotides are TGTGCCAGCAGTCCCAGCGGGGGGGCCACAGATACGCAGTATTTT. Translating gives CASSPSGGATDTQYF.

This clonotype was seen more than once but under ten times. This chain connects TRBV12-3 or TRBV12-4 to TRBJ1-3, with D possibly matching TRBD1 (5 bases). Trimming took 6 bases from V and 3 from J, leaving 21 bases between them. The CDR3 runs to 17 residues. CDR3 sequence (DNA): TGTGCCAGCAGCCTTCAGGGATTTACTCGGGGTGGAAACACCATATATTTT. Translating it yields CASSLQGFTRGGNTIYF.